This T cell receptor beta chain was identified during a study of shared clonotypes between healthy human individuals. Study-level findings and limits: An anticipated effect of sequencing depth on clonotype sharing among donors was recognized. The researchers took only blood, and tissue repertoires probably look different.

V lost 3 bases, J lost 5 bases, and 5 bases lay in between. The CDR3 extends over 11 amino acids. CDR1 is GTSNPN and CDR2 is SVGIG in the germline V gene (reference sequence). A deep-level run was used for the assay. Each PCR replicate from the sorted subsets contained 150 to 200 ng DNA, which is tens of thousands of T cell genomes. Measured with immunoSEQ multiplex PCR; TCRdb has only the in-frame clones, and not every one. The sample lists around 1,000,000 clones; around three quarters were seen once. As for this clone: Its antigen is unknown.

This sequence was found in a man younger than 35 in good health. Some clones in this sample may be carry-over from other donors' samples. The chain couples TRBV30 to TRBJ1-3, with D hard to call. The sequenced sample was memory CD4+ T cells from PBMCs. Noted subset: CD45RA-negative fraction. The CDR3 loop is CAWSDRNTIYF. The CDR3 DNA reads TGTGCCTGGAGCGACAGAAACACCATATATTTT. Full variable domain (missing parts from reference TRBV30 and TRBJ1-3): SQTIHQWPATLVQPVGSPLSLECTVEGTSNPNLYWYRQAAGRGLQLLFYSVGIGQISSEVPQNLSASRPQDRQFILSSKKLLLSDSGFYLCAWSDRNTIYFGEGSWLTVV.